This T cell receptor (beta chain) is from a study of T cell repertoires in cytomegalovirus infection. This clonotype was observed a few times. Trimming left V 5 bases short and J 3 bases short, with 10 bases between. This CDR3 has 14 amino acids. Via MiXCR, TCRdb re-called the reads, giving one row per CDR3 protein. The sample lists 310,000 or so distinct CDR3 sequences; 20% to 30% were seen once. The chain recombines TRBV12-3 or TRBV12-4 with TRBJ2-2; no clear D gene. The sample taken for sequencing was PBMCs. This receptor was identified in a human donor in good health (CMV status not recorded). Some clones in this sample may be carry-over from other donors' samples. The CDR3 loop reads CASSPGLHTGELFF. CDR3 coding DNA: TGTGCCAGCAGTCCGGGCCTCCACACCGGGGAGCTGTTTTTT.